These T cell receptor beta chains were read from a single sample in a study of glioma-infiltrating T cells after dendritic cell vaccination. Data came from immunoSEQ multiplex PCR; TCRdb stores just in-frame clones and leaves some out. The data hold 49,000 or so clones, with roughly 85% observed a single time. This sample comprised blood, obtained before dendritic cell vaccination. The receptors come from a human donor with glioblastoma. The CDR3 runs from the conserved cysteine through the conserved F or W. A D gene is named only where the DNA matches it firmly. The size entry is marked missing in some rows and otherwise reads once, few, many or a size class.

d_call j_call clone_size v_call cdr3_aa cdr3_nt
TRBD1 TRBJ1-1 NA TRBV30 CAGQGGYGTEAFF TGTGCCGGCCAGGGGGGTTATGGCACTGAAGCTTTCTTT
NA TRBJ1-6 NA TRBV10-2 CASSDDSYSPLHF TGCGCCAGCAGCGATGACAGCTATTCACCCCTCCACTTT
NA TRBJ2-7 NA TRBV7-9 CASSLGSGVEQYF TGTGCCAGCAGCTTAGGGTCAGGGGTAGAGCAGTACTTC
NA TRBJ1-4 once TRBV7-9 CASSRGEGTEKLFF TGTGCCAGCAGCCGCGGGGAGGGTACGGAAAAACTGTTTTTT
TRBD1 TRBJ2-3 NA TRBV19 CASSPGTGVAQYF TGTGCCAGTAGTCCCGGGACAGGGGTCGCGCAGTATTTT
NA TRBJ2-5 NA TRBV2 CASSVRRQETQYF TGTGCCAGCAGCGTCCGTCGCCAAGAGACCCAGTACTTC
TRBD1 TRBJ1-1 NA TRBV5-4 CASSLAGGLNTEAFF TGTGCCAGCAGCTTGGCAGGGGGCTTGAACACTGAAGCTTTCTTT
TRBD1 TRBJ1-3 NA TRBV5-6 CASSLKGAGGNTIYF TGTGCCAGCAGCTTGAAGGGGGCCGGTGGAAACACCATATATTTT
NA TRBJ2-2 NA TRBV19 CASVLSGVGELFF TGTGCCAGTGTTCTGAGCGGCGTCGGGGAGCTGTTTTTT
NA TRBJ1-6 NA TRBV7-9 CASSFGLNNSPLHF TGTGCCAGCAGCTTCGGACTTAACAATTCCCCCCTCCACTTT
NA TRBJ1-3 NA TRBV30 CAWSVLGRLSSGNTIYF TGTGCCTGGAGTGTGTTGGGGCGACTGAGCTCTGGAAACACCATATATTTT
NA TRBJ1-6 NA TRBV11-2 CASGGIGQSHSPLHF TGTGCCAGCGGGGGCATTGGACAGAGTCATTCACCCCTCCACTTT
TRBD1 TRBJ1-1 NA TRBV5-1 CASSQDRGLTMNTEAFF TGCGCCAGCAGCCAGGACAGGGGTCTTACAATGAACACTGAAGCTTTCTTT
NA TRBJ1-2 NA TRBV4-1 CASSQDQGAEGGYTF TGCGCCAGCAGCCAAGATCAAGGCGCGGAGGGTGGCTACACCTTC
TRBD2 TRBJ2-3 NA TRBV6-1 CASTGGASDTQYF TGTGCCAGCACCGGGGGGGCGTCAGATACGCAGTATTTT